This T cell receptor beta chain was recovered during a study of T cells after yellow fever vaccination (dated by TCRdb to between 2019 and 2020). Regarding the study in general: The SMART-Seq v4 Ultra Low Input RNA kit was used to prepare libraries from fractions with low cell numbers. To follow T-cell clones before and after both primary and booster YFV17D yellow fever vaccination, bulk TCR alpha and beta repertoires underwent longitudinal sequencing. Two healthy male donors, one aged 18 to 30 and one aged 30 to 40 years, made up the cohort. Blood was collected at multiple timepoints before and after primary and secondary immunization, and bulk PBMC replicates and cell subsets were isolated.

The investigation overall reported the following: Most clones expanded after primary vaccination were re-detected after the booster (around 96% of CD4 and about 88% of CD8), suggesting broad memory maintenance. Because abundant contaminating clonotypes from the bulk population could be contained in FACS-sorted repertoires, computational filtering was required. A small fraction of clonotypes appeared in both the CD4 and CD8 compartments, likely as a result of convergent recombination. Compared with the primary T-cell response, the secondary T-cell response was weaker but faster, peaking on day 5 rather than day 15. Because only a couple of donors were included in the study, the extent to which the findings can be generalized is limited.

V is cut back by 4 bases and J by 5 bases, with 6 bases in the junction unmatched. Taken from cysteine to phenylalanine, the CDR3 has 15 residues. Only the CDR3 part of the read is kept: 45 bases, read in frame from the first base. According to the germline V gene, CDR1 reads SGHRS and CDR2 reads YFSETQ. This clonotype appeared many times. This receptor's antigen is unknown. Per-base quality was not reported, and no clone a single base away is much larger than it. Sequencing took place on an Illumina NovaSeq 6000. Synthesis of TCR cDNA relied on 5'RACE template switching, a step that introduced a universal primer site along with unique molecular identifiers. cDNA synthesis was primed from both the TCR alpha and TCR beta constant segments. Library amplification used two PCR steps, and the second PCR step added sample barcodes and sequencing adapters. Sequencing of the libraries was done on either Illumina HiSeq 2500 (2x100 bp) or NovaSeq (2x150 bp). Turning to the authors' computational methods: MIGEC handled demultiplexing of reads and collapsing into UMI consensus sequences, while MiXCR performed V(D)J alignment. Vaccine-responding clonotypes were defined with edgeR using replicate PBMC samples, requiring FDR below 0.01 and a log2 fold change above 5 up to day 15. Each bulk clonotype received a CD4 or CD8 identity based on whether the sequenced CD4 or CD8 repertoire contained that clonotype at higher abundance. TCRdb trimmed the raw reads at Q25, called clones with MiXCR and kept productive beta chains. Entries are consolidated by CDR3 protein sequence, retaining the most common genes and DNA. The V and J calls and clone size come from TCRdb's table, not from the authors' own analysis. The sample yields some 340,000 distinct CDR3 sequences; about 4% were counted once. The ten largest clonotypes hold 20% to 25% of the sample.

The sample's treatment or condition label, in plain terms: live attenuated yellow fever vaccine strain. At every blood-draw timepoint, two biological replicates of bulk PBMCs were collected. PBMCs were isolated from peripheral blood using a standard Ficoll-Paque protocol. RNA was extracted with TriZol from bulk PBMCs, CD4 and CD8 fractions, and dextramer-positive and dextramer-negative fractions. The rearrangement combines TRBV5-1 with TRBJ2-5; 12 bases in between match TRBD2. Sequenced material: PBMCs, taken 5 days after the yellow fever booster vaccination. The receptor was isolated from a young man who received the YFV17D yellow fever vaccine. The DNA sequence is as follows: TGCGCCAGCAGCCCCGGACTAGCGGGGCGGGAGACCCAGTACTTC. This yields the protein CASSPGLAGRETQYF.